This T cell receptor (beta chain) was captured in a study of response to subunit inactivated influenza vaccine. Via MiXCR, TCRdb re-called the RT-PCR reads, giving one row per CDR3 protein. Seen here are some 570,000 distinct CDR3 sequences, approximately 11% observed once, and the top ten hold roughly 11%. The CDR3 spans 19 residues. This clonotype has just a few counts. This sample was also put to use in a study of T cells expressing NK-cell markers. That work adds: UMI-tagged 5'RACE template switching yielded the TCR beta cDNA. Sorted CD3+CD56-NKG2C+, CD3+CD56+NKG2C+ and CD3+CD56+NKG2C- T cells supplied the TCR beta repertoires.

The rearrangement uses TRBV21-1 and TRBJ2-3; the table's D call TRBD2 went unverified against the DNA. TRBV21-1 is given as a pseudogene. The sample in question was PBMCs from blood, obtained on the day of vaccination. The receptor was derived from a man aged 50-59 years who received an inactivated influenza vaccine. The CDR3 is CASSTSRKAGGGDTDTQYF. The DNA for the CDR3 is TGTGCCAGCAGCACCTCCCGTAAAGCGGGAGGTGGGGACACAGATACGCAGTATTTT.